Below, 10 T cell receptor beta chains from the same sample are listed, as sequenced in a study of OX40 agonist ivuxolimab in advanced cancers. TCRdb keeps only in-frame clones here, not all; method: immunoSEQ multiplex PCR. The table has about 23,000 clones, 75% to 85% seen once; the top ten hold around 2%. The input for sequencing was CD4+ or CD8+ T cells sorted from blood, taken in a trial of the OX40 agonist ivuxolimab. All receptors derive from an adult with an advanced solid tumor such as melanoma, head and neck, liver or kidney cancer.

The chain is built from TRBV27 and TRBJ1-4; D is uncertain. The germline V and J ends were trimmed by 2 bases and 0 bases, with 7 bases remaining between them. The CDR3 contains 15 residues. Per germline, CDR1 MNHEY and CDR2 SMNVEV (reference sequence). CDR3 region: CASSLLGSTNEKLFF. CDR3 nucleotides: TGTGCCAGCAGTTTACTGGGTTCAACTAATGAAAAACTGTTTTTT.

The rearrangement links TRBV11-2 to TRBJ1-3; no definite D call. The CDR3 runs 12 residues. CDR1 and CDR2 (germline): SGHAT, FQNNGV. Between the trimmed V and J ends, which lost 11 bases and 4 bases, there was a span of 12 bases. The CDR3 bases are TGTGCCTCGAAGGCGACCGGAAACACCATATATTTT. This gives the protein CASKATGNTIYF.

The chain has TRBV28 and TRBJ2-2; TRBD1 matches 9 bases. CDR1 and CDR2 from the germline V gene are MDHEN and SYDVKM. This CDR3 is 15 amino acids long. J was trimmed by 1 base and V by 5 bases; bases with no gene match: 2. The CDR3 nucleotides read TGTGCCAGCAGTACAGGGGGCCTGAACACCGGGGAGCTGTTTTTT. Its protein product is CASSTGGLNTGELFF.

On this clone: The same CDR3 also results from other DNA sequences found in this sample. This chain joins TRBV6-5 and TRBJ2-7; 12 bases agree with TRBD1. V lost 5 bases to trimming and J lost 6 bases; unmatched junction nucleotides: 8. The CDR3 consists of 15 residues. CDR1 is MNHEY and CDR2 is SVGAGI in the germline V gene. Written as DNA, the CDR3 is TGTGCCAGCAGTACGCGCGGGACAGGGGGCGGCGAGCAGTACTTC. Protein sequence: CASSTRGTGGGEQYF.

The rearrangement uses TRBV28 and TRBJ2-1; TRBD1 or TRBD2 may be the D gene (5 bases each). In germline, CDR1 is MDHEN, CDR2 SYDVKM. Trimming shortened V by 6 bases and J by 1 base, and 7 bases separated the two germline ends. The CDR3 extends over 13 amino acids. The CDR3 loop reads CASREGSYNEQFF. As DNA, the CDR3 is TGTGCCAGCAGAGAGGGGTCCTACAATGAGCAGTTCTTC. Complete variable domain (other parts from reference TRBV28 and TRBJ2-1): DVKVTQSSRYLVKRTGEKVFLECVQDMDHENMFWYRQDPGLGLRLIYFSYDVKMKEKGDIPEGYSVSREKKERFSLILESASTNQTSMYLCASREGSYNEQFFGPGTRLTVL.

CDR3 nucleotide sequence: TGTGCCAGCAGCCCGCCCGGGACAGGACCTAACACTGAAGCTTTCTTT. Translation gives CASSPPGTGPNTEAFF. The chain combines TRBV5-4 with TRBJ1-1; TRBD1 agrees at 8 bases. V dropped 4 bases and J dropped 2; count of bases not matched to a gene: 10. Germline V gene data show CDR1 as SGHNT and CDR2 as YYREEE (reference sequence). There are 16 residues in the CDR3.

The chain uses TRBV28 and TRBJ2-2; D is perhaps TRBD2 (6 bases). The germline gives CDR1 MDHEN, CDR2 SYDVKM. This CDR3 spans 15 amino acids. V was clipped by 6 bases and J by 5 bases, with 16 bases between them. The CDR3: CASRGTGGKTGELFF. The CDR3 DNA reads TGTGCCAGCAGGGGGACTGGCGGGAAAACCGGGGAGCTGTTTTTT. Using reference TRBV28 and TRBJ2-2 for the parts outside the CDR3, the full variable domain is DVKVTQSSRYLVKRTGEKVFLECVQDMDHENMFWYRQDPGLGLRLIYFSYDVKMKEKGDIPEGYSVSREKKERFSLILESASTNQTSMYLCASRGTGGKTGELFFGEGSRLTVL.

The rearrangement uses TRBV6-5 and TRBJ1-5; TRBD1 is a possible D gene (5 bases). The V gene lost 4 bases and the J gene lost 2 bases, with 15 bases spanning the gap. Germline V gene data show CDR1 as MNHEY and CDR2 as SVGAGI. This CDR3 is 16 amino acids long. CDR3: CASSLGRPRGNQPQHF. The CDR3 bases are TGTGCCAGCAGTTTGGGACGCCCCAGGGGCAATCAGCCCCAGCATTTT.

This clone was seen a few times. The genes are TRBV6-1 and TRBJ1-6; tentative D call: TRBD1 (5 bases). Germline V CDR1 and CDR2: MNHNS, SASEGT. The CDR3 has 15 residues. The V and J ends lost 1 base and 10 bases respectively, with 14 bases between them. DNA of the CDR3: TGTGCCAGCAGTGAAGGGGACCCTGAAGGGTCACCCCTCCACTTT. It is translated as CASSEGDPEGSPLHF.

V usage is TRBV4-1 and J usage is TRBJ2-1, with TRBD2 matching over 13 bases. Germline V lookup: CDR1 MGHRA, CDR2 YSYEKL. The CDR3 has 16 amino acids. Trimming at V came to 3 bases and at J to 9 bases, leaving 8 bases not matched to a gene. CDR3 protein: CASSQQTSGRASEQFF. CDR3 DNA sequence: TGCGCCAGCAGCCAGCAAACTAGCGGGAGGGCCAGTGAGCAGTTCTTC.